A selection of T cell receptor beta chains follows, all from one sample in a study of control samples from healthy donors and cancer patients. Only in-frame clones appear in the TCRdb table, and some are missing; sequencing was by immunoSEQ multiplex PCR. Here the sample spans around 79,000 clones, roughly 93% being singletons. Sequenced sample: PBMCs. The receptors were sampled from a middle-aged woman with lung cancer. CDR3s include the opening cysteine and the closing phenylalanine or tryptophan. A D gene is named only where the DNA matches it firmly. The size field is filled for only some rows; it gives once, few, many or a size class.

cdr3_nt cdr3_aa j_call d_call clone_size v_call
TGTGCCAGCAGTTACTCGAGTAGGGGAAACTATGGCTACACCTTC CASSYSSRGNYGYTF TRBJ1-2 - once TRBV6-6
TGTGCCAGCAGTGACCTTGGGACGGGGAACACTGAAGCTTTCTTT CASSDLGTGNTEAFF TRBJ1-1 - - TRBV25-1
TGTGCCAGCAGTGAACTATCTAGCTTTTCGTACAATGAGCAGTTCTTC CASSELSSFSYNEQFF TRBJ2-1 - - TRBV2
TGTGCCAGCAGCTTGGAGGAGCGGGGGGGCCCAATTGAAGAGACCCAGTACTTC CASSLEERGGPIEETQYF TRBJ2-5 TRBD2 - TRBV5-6
TGTGCCAGCAGTGTAACGGGGGCCGGGGAGCTGTTTTTT CASSVTGAGELFF TRBJ2-2 - - TRBV3-1/TRBV3-2
TGTGCCAGCAGCGTACCCAGGAGGATAGAGAAGACCCAGTACTTC CASSVPRRIEKTQYF TRBJ2-5 - - TRBV6-4
TGTGCCAGCAGTTTGGGTGTTATGGTGGCTAATGAAAAACTGTTTTTT CASSLGVMVANEKLFF TRBJ1-4 - - TRBV28
TGTGCCAGCAGTTTCCAGGGGGCGGGCACTGAAGCTTTCTTT CASSFQGAGTEAFF TRBJ1-1 TRBD1 - TRBV27
TGTGCCAGCAGGATGCACATGAACACTGAAGCTTTCTTT CASRMHMNTEAFF TRBJ1-1 - - TRBV6-5
TGTGCCTGGAGTGTCGCAGAGACCCAGTACTTC CAWSVAETQYF TRBJ2-5 - - TRBV30
TGTGCCAGCAGTGGGGAAGTCAGGGGGCTTACCGAGCAGTACTTC CASSGEVRGLTEQYF TRBJ2-7 TRBD1 - TRBV2
TGTGCCAGCAGACTCTACAGCGTATCTAATGAAAAACTGTTTTTT CASRLYSVSNEKLFF TRBJ1-4 - - TRBV6-5
TGTGCCAGCAGGTCCCCGGACAGGGGTTGGAATGAGCAGTTCTTC CASRSPDRGWNEQFF TRBJ2-1 TRBD1 - TRBV6-5
TGCGCCAGCAGCTTGGTAGGGGAATCACCCCTCCACTTT CASSLVGESPLHF TRBJ1-6 - - TRBV5-1
TGTGCCAGCAGCCAAGAATCGGCAGGGGCTAAGCAGTACTTC CASSQESAGAKQYF TRBJ2-7 - - TRBV14
TGTGCCACCAGTGATAGAGGGACTAGCGGGGGTTATGAGCAGTTCTTC CATSDRGTSGGYEQFF TRBJ2-1 TRBD2 - TRBV24-1
TGTGCCAGCAGTCCCATCGGGACTAGCGGCACAGATACGCAGTATTTT CASSPIGTSGTDTQYF TRBJ2-3 TRBD2 - TRBV28